The 2 T cell receptor beta chains presented below share a single source sample, sequenced in a study of blood T cell repertoires in COVID-19. Repertoires were generated with immunoSEQ multiplex PCR, while TCRdb's copy carries only in-frame clones and drops some. The table includes some 150,000 clones, approximately 80% detected once. The specimen sequenced was peripheral blood. Every receptor here comes from a man in his 60s with acute or convalescent COVID-19.

V gene TRBV24-1 combines with J gene TRBJ1-5; possibly TRBD1 for D (5 bases). Trimming removed 7 bases at V and 4 bases at J, with 19 bases between. CDR1 and CDR2 from the germline V gene are KGHDR and SFDVKD. CDR3 length equals 16 residues. CDR3 amino acids: CATRKYRTRGNQPQHF. For the CDR3, the DNA is TGTGCCACCAGGAAGTACAGGACCCGAGGTAATCAGCCCCAGCATTTT.

The genes are TRBV5-4 and TRBJ2-3, with 12 bases aligning to TRBD1. V was clipped by 3 bases and J by 3 bases; unmatched bases: 2. CDR3 size: 15 residues. Germline lookup yields CDR1 SGHNT and CDR2 YYREEE (reference sequence). The CDR3 here is CASSWGQGATDTQYF. In DNA form, the CDR3 reads TGTGCCAGCAGCTGGGGACAGGGGGCGACAGATACGCAGTATTTT.